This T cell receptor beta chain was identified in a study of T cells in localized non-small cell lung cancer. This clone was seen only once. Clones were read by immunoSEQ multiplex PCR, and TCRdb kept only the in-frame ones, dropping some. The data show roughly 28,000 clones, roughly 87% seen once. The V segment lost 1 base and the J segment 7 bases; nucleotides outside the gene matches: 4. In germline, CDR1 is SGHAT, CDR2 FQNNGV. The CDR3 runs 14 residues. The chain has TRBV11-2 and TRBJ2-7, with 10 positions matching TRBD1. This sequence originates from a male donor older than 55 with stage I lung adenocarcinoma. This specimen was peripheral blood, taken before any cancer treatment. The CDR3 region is CASSLGDRGLEQYF. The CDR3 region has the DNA TGTGCCAGCAGCTTAGGGGACAGGGGACTGGAGCAGTACTTC.